This record looks at one TCR beta chain sequence and its context. Its antigen is still unknown. The CDR3 has 14 residues. V dropped 0 bases and J dropped 9; count of bases not matched to a gene: 4. CDR1 is SGHKS and CDR2 is YYEKEE in the germline V gene (reference sequence). The data belong to a study of graft-versus-host responses after intestinal transplantation. Across the whole study: Every transplant recipient was induced with anti-thymocyte globulin, then maintained on tacrolimus and steroids for roughly 3 years.

Study-level points and caveats: Among recipient marrow samples, GvH clones were found; some appeared first in ileum or blood.

Clones were read by immunoSEQ multiplex PCR, and TCRdb kept only the in-frame ones, dropping some. The repertoire holds some 90,000 clones, roughly 80% seen once, with about 0.8% in the top ten. The material sequenced was unstimulated CD4+ T cells sorted from spleen or lymph node cells, taken before intestinal transplant. The V and J genes are TRBV5-5 and TRBJ2-1, with 9 bases aligning to TRBD1. This receptor was taken from a human donor who received an intestinal transplant. CDR3 in amino acids: CASSLADRGGEQFF. The CDR3 bases are TGTGCCAGCAGCTTGGCCGACAGGGGGGGTGAGCAGTTCTTC.